This record looks at one T cell receptor (beta chain) sequence and its context. This specimen belongs to a study of blood T cell repertoires in COVID-19. Turning to the study itself: Samples came from the United States, Italy and Spain, spanning acute and convalescent COVID-19. From T cells, B-cell-depleted T cells, or PBMCs came the material, which was cDNA or gDNA.

A Seattle source enrolled patients during active infection and followed them longitudinally. Per the authors' pipeline: Amplification with reference gene primers provided the estimates of nucleated cell counts. Generated by immunoSEQ multiplex PCR, the TCRdb table keeps only in-frame clones and is missing some. For V, J and clone size, that table is used; D and trimming come from the DNA. The table shows roughly 410,000 clones, with 89% occurring only once. The CDR3 is 16 residues long. Germline V gives CDR1 MDHEN, CDR2 SYDVKM. The V segment lost 4 bases and the J segment 2 bases; nucleotides outside the gene matches: 9.

This chain uses TRBV28 with TRBJ1-2; 8 bases fit TRBD1. The receptor was isolated from a middle-aged woman with COVID-19, enrolled during active disease. Material: peripheral blood. The CDR3 DNA reads as TGTGCCAGCAGTTCACCTTGGGACAGGCGAAACTATGGCTACACCTTC. This sequence encodes CASSSPWDRRNYGYTF.